This T cell receptor (beta chain) was identified in a study of cytomegalovirus exposure and HLA in healthy donors. Across the study: The 120 validation repertoires were reported in a later analysis to have been generated on the same platform as the roughly 700 first-cohort repertoires. Study findings and constraints: Overall, approximately 150 TCR beta chains were annotated as cytomegalovirus-associated. Some public TCRs appeared in many individuals, while most sequences were rare.

The count of this clone is one. Its antigen is currently unknown. The method was immunoSEQ multiplex PCR; TCRdb's version includes in-frame clones alone and lacks a portion of them. The sample has hundreds of thousands of clones; approximately 87% are singletons. In germline, CDR1 is MDHEN, CDR2 SYDVKM. The V and J ends lost 6 bases and 5 bases respectively, with 13 bases between them. The CDR3 runs 14 residues. The TCR was taken from a man younger than 30 in good health and CMV-seronegative. The material sequenced was PBMCs. The rearrangement uses TRBV28 and TRBJ2-2; D is perhaps TRBD1 (6 bases). Here the CDR3 DNA reads TGTGCCAGCAGAGTCAACAGGGAAACCGGGGAGCTGTTTTTT. Translating it yields CASRVNRETGELFF.